These 22 T cell receptor beta chains share one sample of origin, sequenced in a study of T cell clones after liver transplantation (dated by TCRdb to the late 2010s). This sample's time point label indicates: pre-transplant. The library was built by means of the immunoSEQ multiplex PCR assay. Imported from immuneACCESS, the table was reduced by TCRdb to in-frame sequences with V and J called. These copies leave out some clones; in studies compared against another copy, an unresolved V gene accounts for under half, and the cause of the remainder is not known. The sample data list more than 95,000 clones, and around 86% of these were observed just once. The biggest ten clones account for just under 1% of the sample. This material consisted of CD4+ T cells from blood, taken before liver transplant. These receptors were collected from a human donor who received a liver transplant.

In its sample, this clone was seen once. The chain is built from TRBV4-1 and TRBJ1-2; 7 bases are a match to TRBD1. Germline CDR1 MGHRA, CDR2 YSYEKL. This CDR3 has 14 amino acids. V was pared by 1 base and J by 2 bases, with 1 base of the junction left unmatched. The CDR3 spells CASSQVQGNYGYTF. The CDR3 bases are TGCGCCAGCAGCCAAGTACAGGGGAACTATGGCTACACCTTC.

This clone was observed a handful of times. The J gene is TRBJ2-1, the V gene TRBV28; 10 positions agree with TRBD2. CDR1 and CDR2 (germline): MDHEN, SYDVKM. This CDR3 contains 15 residues. J was trimmed by 4 bases and V by 6 bases; bases with no gene match: 6. The CDR3 here is CASSKTSGSYNEQFF. The CDR3 nucleotides read TGTGCCAGCAGCAAGACTAGCGGGTCGTACAATGAGCAGTTCTTC.

The chain carries TRBV7-9 and TRBJ1-4; D call uncertain. V was pared by 1 base and J by 7 bases, with 1 base between. This CDR3 has 11 amino acids. In germline, CDR1 is SEHNR, CDR2 FQNEAQ (reference sequence). The CDR3 protein is CASSLVEKLFF. The CDR3 nucleotides read TGTGCCAGCAGCTTAGTTGAAAAACTGTTTTTT.

The CDR3, as DNA: TGTGCCAGGAACAAATCGTACAGGGGGCGTACTGAAAAACTGTTTTTT. It codes for CARNKSYRGRTEKLFF. This chain joins TRBV19 and TRBJ1-4; 9 positions match TRBD1. The CDR3 totals 16 residues. Looked up from germline, CDR1 is LNHDA and CDR2 is SQIVND (reference sequence). With 9 bases clipped from V and 7 bases from J, the junction kept 15 bases outside the gene matches. Together with reference TRBV19 and TRBJ1-4, the CDR3 gives the full variable domain: DGGITQSPKYLFRKEGQNVTLSCEQNLNHDAMYWYRQDPGQGLRLIYYSQIVNDFQKGDIAEGYSVSREKKESFPLTVTSAQKNPTAFYLCARNKSYRGRTEKLFFGSGTQLSVL.

This rearrangement joins TRBV28 to TRBJ1-1; D gene uncertain. Germline lookup yields CDR1 MDHEN and CDR2 SYDVKM. This CDR3 is 13 amino acids long. V was trimmed by 5 bases and J by 11 bases, leaving 18 bases between them. The CDR3 protein is CASSPHGVGNAFF. CDR3 in DNA: TGTGCCAGCAGTCCCCACGGGGTAGGTAACGCTTTCTTT.

The chain combines TRBV7-3 with TRBJ1-6, with TRBD1 matching 10 bases. Germline CDR1 and CDR2: SGHTA and FQGTGA. V lost 3 bases to trimming and J lost 5 bases; unmatched junction nucleotides: 4. This CDR3 contains 16 residues. The CDR3 loop reads CASSFRGTGDNSPLHF. CDR3 coding DNA: TGTGCCAGCAGCTTTAGGGGGACAGGGGATAATTCACCCCTCCACTTT. The entire variable domain, with the rest obtained from reference TRBV7-3 and TRBJ1-6, is as follows: GAGVSQTPSNKVTEKGKYVELRCDPISGHTALYWYRQSLGQGPEFLIYFQGTGAADDSGLPNDRFFAVRPEGSVSTLKIQRTERGDSAVYLCASSFRGTGDNSPLHFGNGTRLTVT.

This chain joins TRBV27 and TRBJ1-1; TRBD1 aligns across 8 bases. Per the germline V gene, CDR1 is MNHEY and CDR2 is SMNVEV (reference sequence). CDR3 length: 16 amino acids. Trimming removed 5 bases from V and 4 bases from J; junction bases left unmatched: 12. Here the CDR3 DNA reads TGTGCCAGCAGTACTATACAGGGGGGGTTGGGCACTGAAGCTTTCTTT. It translates to CASSTIQGGLGTEAFF.

The chain has TRBV11-2 and TRBJ1-3, with 7 positions matching TRBD1. The length of the CDR3 is 15 residues. Trimming took 5 bases from V and 1 from J; bases not matched to a gene: 5. Germline assignment: CDR1 SGHAT and CDR2 FQNNGV. The CDR3: CASSPRTGSGNTIYF. The CDR3 nucleotides read TGTGCCAGCAGCCCCCGGACAGGTTCTGGAAACACCATATATTTT.

The chain combines TRBV18 with TRBJ1-1, with D maybe TRBD1 (5 bases). Deletions cut 5 bases from V and 1 base from J, with 8 bases between. The CDR3 has 13 amino acids. Per the germline V gene, CDR1 is KGHSH and CDR2 is LQKENI. The CDR3 DNA follows: TGTGCCAGCTCATCAGGACAGAACACTGAAGCTTTCTTT. This gives the protein CASSSGQNTEAFF.

The chain joins TRBV2 to TRBJ2-5, with TRBD2 matching 15 bases. V lost 4 bases, J lost 6 bases, and 3 bases stayed unmatched. Germline CDR1 and CDR2: SNHLY and FYNNEI. CDR3 length: 15 residues. CDR3 DNA: TGTGCCAGCAGTGGGACTAGCGGGGGGGCAAAGACCCAGTACTTC. It specifies CASSGTSGGAKTQYF.

The chain recombines TRBV13 with TRBJ2-1, with 9 bases that match TRBD2. The V gene end was trimmed by 3 bases and the J gene end by 7 bases; junction bases not matched to a gene: 10. Per germline, CDR1 PRHDT and CDR2 FYEKMQ (reference sequence). The CDR3 is 16 residues long. The CDR3 sequence: CASSFQAGGRRNEQFF. CDR3 sequence (DNA): TGTGCCAGCAGCTTCCAAGCGGGAGGAAGGAGAAATGAGCAGTTCTTC.

The chain recombines TRBV5-1 with TRBJ2-7; D is possibly TRBD2 (6 bases). Germline CDR1 is SGHRS and CDR2 is YFSETQ. Trimming stripped 0 bases from V and 0 bases from J, with 7 bases between. The CDR3 spans 14 residues. The CDR3 sequence: CASSLAGGSYEQYF. CDR3 DNA: TGCGCCAGCAGCTTGGCCGGGGGCTCCTACGAGCAGTACTTC. The variable domain in full, with the rest retrieved from reference TRBV5-1 and TRBJ2-7, is KAGVTQTPRYLIKTRGQQVTLSCSPISGHRSVSWYQQTPGQGLQFLFEYFSETQRNKGNFPGRFSGRQFSNSRSEMNVSTLELGDSALYLCASSLAGGSYEQYFGPGTRLTVT.

The chain joins TRBV14 to TRBJ1-1, with 11 bases lining up with TRBD1. The CDR3 has 18 amino acids. The trim removed 1 base at V and 0 bases at J, leaving 7 bases unmatched. Germline CDR1 is SGHDN and CDR2 is FVKESK. CDR3 coding DNA: TGTGCCAGCAGCCAAGGGGAACCGGGACAGGGGGTGAACACTGAAGCTTTCTTT. This translates into CASSQGEPGQGVNTEAFF.

The CDR3 is CASSQQDTEAFF. CDR3 bases: TGTGCCAGCAGTCAGCAGGACACTGAAGCTTTCTTT. The genes are TRBV28 and TRBJ1-1; no clear D gene. The CDR3 is made up of 12 amino acids. Looked up from germline, CDR1 is MDHEN and CDR2 is SYDVKM. V shed 5 bases and J shed 3 bases, with 7 bases lying between them.

The chain has TRBV28 and TRBJ2-5; TRBD2 matches at 7 bases. In germline, CDR1 is MDHEN, CDR2 SYDVKM. This CDR3 has 14 amino acids. With 5 bases clipped from V and 4 bases from J, the junction kept 7 bases outside the gene matches. CDR3 amino acids: CASSPGGIRETQYF. DNA of the CDR3: TGTGCCAGCAGTCCCGGGGGGATCCGAGAGACCCAGTACTTC.

The genes are TRBV6-5 and TRBJ1-6, with D maybe TRBD1 (6 bases). Looked up from germline, CDR1 is MNHEY and CDR2 is SVGAGI. V was pared by 4 bases and J by 8 bases, with 15 bases between. CDR3 length: 15 residues. The CDR3: CASSLNEAGDSPLHF. Here the CDR3 DNA reads TGTGCCAGCAGTTTGAACGAAGCAGGGGATTCACCCCTCCACTTT.

As DNA, the CDR3 is TGTGCCAGCAGAGAAGGGACAGGACCTGTACCTAACTATGGCTACACCTTC. This sequence encodes CASREGTGPVPNYGYTF. The chain is built from TRBV28 and TRBJ1-2; 8 bases are a match to TRBD1. CDR1 and CDR2 from the germline V gene are MDHEN and SYDVKM. The CDR3 runs to 17 residues. V gave up 6 bases and J gave up 0 bases; unmatched junction bases: 12.

The chain is built from TRBV6-5 and TRBJ2-1; no definite D call. The germline V and J ends were trimmed by 5 bases and 4 bases, with 9 bases remaining between them. The CDR3 length is 13 residues. CDR1 and CDR2 (germline): MNHEY, SVGAGI. The DNA for the CDR3 is TGTGCCAGCAGTCCCCTGGGTTACAATGAGCAGTTCTTC. It codes for CASSPLGYNEQFF.

V usage is TRBV7-8 and J usage is TRBJ1-5; maybe TRBD1 (5 bases). Looked up from germline, CDR1 is SGHVS and CDR2 is FQNEAQ. The V and J ends lost 5 bases and 0 bases respectively, with 20 bases between them. The CDR3 runs to 18 residues. CDR3: CASSTYSGTLLSNQPQHF. The CDR3 nucleotides are TGTGCCAGCAGCACCTATTCCGGGACGCTGCTTAGCAATCAGCCCCAGCATTTT.

The chain combines TRBV19 with TRBJ2-1; 8 bases agree with TRBD2. The ends lost 2 bases at V and 3 bases at J; junction bases unmatched: 6. Germline CDR1 reads LNHDA; CDR2 reads SQIVND (reference sequence). This CDR3 has 16 amino acids. The CDR3 DNA reads TGTGCCAGTAGTATAAGGGGACTAGGGGGCTACAATGAGCAGTTCTTC. Protein sequence: CASSIRGLGGYNEQFF.

This chain connects TRBV27 to TRBJ2-7; D is possibly TRBD2 (5 bases). V shed 2 bases and J shed 0 bases, with 17 bases lying between them. Germline-derived CDR1 and CDR2 are MNHEY and SMNVEV (reference sequence). The CDR3 is 17 amino acids. The CDR3 DNA reads TGTGCCAGCAGTTTAGGAATCCGGGGTCCCGCCTCCTACGAGCAGTACTTC. The encoded protein is CASSLGIRGPASYEQYF.

Points on this clone: The same CDR3 can be traced to other DNA sequences in this sample. The chain joins TRBV7-3 to TRBJ2-5, with TRBD2 as a possible D gene (6 bases). This CDR3 is 14 amino acids long. Trimming shortened V by 1 base and J by 2 bases, and 8 bases separated the two germline ends. Germline CDR1 reads SGHTA; CDR2 reads FQGTGA. CDR3 in amino acids: CASSLSGAQETQYF. In DNA, the CDR3 is TGTGCCAGCAGCTTAAGCGGGGCTCAAGAGACCCAGTACTTC. The full variable domain, rest sourced from reference TRBV7-3 and TRBJ2-5, is GAGVSQTPSNKVTEKGKYVELRCDPISGHTALYWYRQSLGQGPEFLIYFQGTGAADDSGLPNDRFFAVRPEGSVSTLKIQRTERGDSAVYLCASSLSGAQETQYFGPGTRLLVL.